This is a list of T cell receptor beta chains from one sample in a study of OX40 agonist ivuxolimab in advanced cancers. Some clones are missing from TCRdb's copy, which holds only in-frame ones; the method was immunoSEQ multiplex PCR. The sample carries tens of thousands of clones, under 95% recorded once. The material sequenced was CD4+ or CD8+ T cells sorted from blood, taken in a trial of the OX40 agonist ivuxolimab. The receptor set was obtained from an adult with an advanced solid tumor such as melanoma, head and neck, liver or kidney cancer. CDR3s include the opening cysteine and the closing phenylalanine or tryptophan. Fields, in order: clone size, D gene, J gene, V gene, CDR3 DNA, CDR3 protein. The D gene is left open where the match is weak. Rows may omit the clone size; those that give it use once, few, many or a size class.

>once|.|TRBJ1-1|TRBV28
TGTGCCAGCAGTTTATTTTCAGGGCGGGACACTGAAGCTTTCTTT
CASSLFSGRDTEAFF
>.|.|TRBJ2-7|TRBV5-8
TGTGCCAGCAGCCCCGAAGGACGGGCCTACGAGCAGTACTTC
CASSPEGRAYEQYF
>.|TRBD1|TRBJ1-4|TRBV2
TGTGCCAGCAGTGAGGGACAGGCCTCTAATGAAAAACTGTTTTTT
CASSEGQASNEKLFF
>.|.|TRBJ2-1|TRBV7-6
TGTGCCAGCAGCTTAGGGGGCCGCTACAATGAGCAGTTCTTC
CASSLGGRYNEQFF
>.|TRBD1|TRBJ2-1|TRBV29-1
TGCAGCGTCGACAACCCCGGGACAGGGATATATGAGCAGTTCTTC
CSVDNPGTGIYEQFF
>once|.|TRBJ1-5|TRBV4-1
TGCGCCAGCAGCCTCGGGGACGAAAGCAATCAGCCCCAGCATTTT
CASSLGDESNQPQHF
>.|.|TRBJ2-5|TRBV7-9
TGTGCCAGCAGCTTAGGATGGGTGTCTGAAGAGACCCAGTACTTC
CASSLGWVSEETQYF
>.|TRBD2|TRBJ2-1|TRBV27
TGTGCCAGCAGTTTGGGGACTACCGTGGGTGAGCAGTTCTTC
CASSLGTTVGEQFF
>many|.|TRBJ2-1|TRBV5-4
TGTGCCAGCAGCCCTAGGGGGGCAAACAGGGCCGACAACAATGAGCAGTTCTTC
CASSPRGANRADNNEQFF
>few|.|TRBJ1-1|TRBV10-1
TGCGCCAGCAGTCCGACCGGCGGGACAATTCATACTGAAGCTTTCTTT
CASSPTGGTIHTEAFF
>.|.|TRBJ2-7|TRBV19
TGTGCCAGTAGTATAGGAAGCGGTGGCTACGAGCAGTACTTC
CASSIGSGGYEQYF
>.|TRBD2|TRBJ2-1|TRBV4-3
TGCGCCAGCAGCCAAGGGGTTAGCGGGTACAATGAGCAGTTCTTC
CASSQGVSGYNEQFF
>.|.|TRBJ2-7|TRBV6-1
TGTGCCAGCAGTAGGGGCCAGGACTACGAGCAGTACTTC
CASSRGQDYEQYF
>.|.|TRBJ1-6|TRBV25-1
TGTGCCAGCAGTGAATATTTCCTAACGGGAGATAGGCCACCCCTCCACTTT
CASSEYFLTGDRPPLHF
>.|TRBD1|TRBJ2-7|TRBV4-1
TGCGCCAGCAGCCAAGGTAGGACAGGGGGAGCCTACGAGCAGTACTTC
CASSQGRTGGAYEQYF
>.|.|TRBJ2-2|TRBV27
TGTGCCAGCAGTTTCGCGGGCCAAACCGGGGAGCTGTTTTTT
CASSFAGQTGELFF
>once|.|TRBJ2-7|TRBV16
TGTGCCAGCAGCCAATCAAGGGGCAGAGGCTACGAGCAGTACTTC
CASSQSRGRGYEQYF
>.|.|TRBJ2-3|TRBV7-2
TGTGCCAGCAGCTTAGTGGGGTACGGGGCAGGAGATACGCAGTATTTT
CASSLVGYGAGDTQYF
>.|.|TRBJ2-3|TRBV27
TGTGCCTCTTCTATGGGGCGGTTTACGCAGTATTTT
CASSMGRFTQYF
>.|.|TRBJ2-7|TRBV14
TGTGCCAGCAGCCAAGCGACTAGTTTTTCCGCGGTCTACGAGCAGTACTTC
CASSQATSFSAVYEQYF
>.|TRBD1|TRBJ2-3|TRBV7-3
TGTGCCAGCAGCTTAGGTGTAACAGGGGCCGGAGATACGCAGTATTTT
CASSLGVTGAGDTQYF
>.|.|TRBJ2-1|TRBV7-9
TGTGCCAGCAGCAGGGACCCAAACAATGAGCAGTTCTTC
CASSRDPNNEQFF
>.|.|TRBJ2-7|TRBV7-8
TGTGCCAGCAGCTTTGGGGGTTTCTACGAGCAGTACTTC
CASSFGGFYEQYF
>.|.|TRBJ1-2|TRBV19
TGTGCCAGTAGTATCCCGACGGACTATGGCTACACCTTC
CASSIPTDYGYTF
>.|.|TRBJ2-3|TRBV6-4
TGTGCCAGCAGTGACTCTGAACTAGGGGCGCAGTATTTT
CASSDSELGAQYF